This T cell receptor (beta chain) was obtained from a study of T cells after yellow fever vaccination. Study background: SMART-Seq v4 Ultra Low Input served to prepare low-cell-number fractions.

Germline lookup yields CDR1 MNHEY and CDR2 SMNVEV (reference sequence). V gave up 8 bases and J gave up 10 bases, with 6 bases separating them. The CDR3 is made up of 10 amino acids. Overall study findings and caveats: Post-booster repertoires contained most primary-vaccination clones again (about 96% CD4, roughly 90% CD8). Overlap between CD4 and CD8 compartments was detected for a small share of clonotypes.

At least ten counts were recorded for this clonotype. What it binds is unknown. The authors made TCR cDNA by 5'RACE template switching, adding a universal primer site and UMIs. TCRdb reanalysed the 5' RACE reads using MiXCR and keeps one entry per CDR3 protein. The sample has 200,000 to 300,000 distinct CDR3 sequences; about 3.7% are singletons. This sample comprised PBMCs, obtained 15 days after the yellow fever booster vaccination. V usage is TRBV27 and J usage is TRBJ1-6; D gene uncertain. This sequence was found in a man younger than 35 who received the YFV17D yellow fever vaccine. For the CDR3, the DNA is TGTGCCAGCGGTTCATCACCCCTCCACTTT. It translates to CASGSSPLHF.